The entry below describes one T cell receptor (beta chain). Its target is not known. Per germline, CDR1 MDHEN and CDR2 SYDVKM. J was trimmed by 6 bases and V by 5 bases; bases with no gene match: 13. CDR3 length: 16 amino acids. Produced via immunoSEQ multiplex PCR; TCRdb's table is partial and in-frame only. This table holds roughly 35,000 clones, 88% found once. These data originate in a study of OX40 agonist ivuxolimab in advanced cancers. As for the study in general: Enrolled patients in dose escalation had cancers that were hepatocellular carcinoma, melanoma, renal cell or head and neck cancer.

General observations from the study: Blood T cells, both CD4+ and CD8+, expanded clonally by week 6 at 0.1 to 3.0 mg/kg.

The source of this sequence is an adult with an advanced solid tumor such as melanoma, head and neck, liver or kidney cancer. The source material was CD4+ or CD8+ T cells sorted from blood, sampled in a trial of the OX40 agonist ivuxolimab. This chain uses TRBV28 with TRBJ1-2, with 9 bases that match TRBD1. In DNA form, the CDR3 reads TGTGCCAGCAGTCCTACTGGACAGGGGAGTCGGGATGGCTACACCTTC. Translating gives CASSPTGQGSRDGYTF.